This TCR beta chain was recovered during a study of blood T cell repertoires in COVID-19. Produced via immunoSEQ multiplex PCR; TCRdb's table is partial and in-frame only. The data contain some 250,000 clones, approximately 82% of them singletons. The germline V gene has CDR1 KGHSH and CDR2 LQKENI. CDR3 size: 16 residues. Between the trimmed V and J ends, which lost 0 bases and 2 bases, there was a span of 13 bases. The chain joins TRBV18 to TRBJ1-1; the D gene is possibly TRBD1 (5 bases). The receptor's source is a young woman with acute or convalescent COVID-19. The sample comprised peripheral blood. The CDR3 loop reads CASSPPRQSYNTEAFF. The CDR3 nucleotides read TGTGCCAGCTCACCACCTCGACAGTCATACAACACTGAAGCTTTCTTT.